One sample yielded the 9 T cell receptor beta chains listed below, sequenced in a study of T cell repertoires in cytomegalovirus infection. Their target antigens are unknown. From the reads, TCRdb called clonotypes with MiXCR, one entry per CDR3 protein. Of about 830,000 distinct CDR3 sequences in the sample, less than 35% were seen once. The source material was cultured CD8+ T cells from PBMCs, sampled from culture after CMV antigen stimulation. These receptors were collected from a human donor in good health (CMV status not recorded). Some clones in this sample may be carry-over from other donors' samples.

This clonotype was counted between two and nine times. This sequence joins TRBV7-6 and TRBJ2-3, with TRBD2 matching over 8 bases. This CDR3 contains 15 residues. Germline CDR1 reads SGHVS; CDR2 reads FNYEAQ. J gave up 1 base and V 4 bases, and 4 bases lay outside the gene matches. The CDR3 DNA follows: TGTGCCAGCAGCTCCACTAGCGGTCGCACAGATACGCAGTATTTT. It specifies CASSSTSGRTDTQYF.

This clonotype was observed many times. The chain carries TRBV6-5 and TRBJ2-1; 12 nucleotides match TRBD1. CDR1 and CDR2 (germline): MNHEY, SVGAGI. V gave up 2 bases and J gave up 12 bases; unmatched junction bases: 8. The CDR3 length is 15 residues. The CDR3: CASSYQWRDRGPQFF. CDR3 bases: TGTGCCAGCAGTTACCAATGGAGGGACAGGGGGCCGCAGTTCTTC.

This clonotype has a handful of counts. The rearrangement uses TRBV15 and TRBJ2-2; no clear D gene. This CDR3 region has 13 residues. Germline values: CDR1 LNHNV, CDR2 YYDKDF (reference sequence). Trimming cost V 0 bases and J 6 bases, with 5 bases left between them. This CDR3 is CATSRDGAGELFF. CDR3 bases: TGTGCCACCAGCAGAGACGGCGCCGGGGAGCTGTTTTTT.

The chain uses TRBV6-6 and TRBJ2-5; 12 nucleotides match TRBD2. J gave up 2 bases and V 6 bases, and 7 bases lay outside the gene matches. The CDR3 is 16 amino acids. Germline CDR1 reads MNHNY; CDR2 reads SVGAGI (reference sequence). CDR3 DNA sequence: TGTGCCAGCAGAAGCGGACTAGCGGGGACTCAAGAGACCCAGTACTTC. Its translation is CASRSGLAGTQETQYF.

There are a few counts of this clonotype. An end of the junction differs from the germline gene, which may be a read error. The CDR3 reads CASSLEHQRGGLEQFF. The CDR3 DNA sequence: TGTGCCAGCAGCTTGGAGCACCAGCGGGGGGGCCTTGAGCAGTTCTTC. This sequence joins TRBV5-3 and TRBJ2-1; 10 positions match TRBD2. TRBV5-3 is marked as an open reading frame, function uncertain. This CDR3 contains 16 residues.

The gene calls are TRBV19 and TRBJ2-1, with 7 bases lining up with TRBD2. Per the germline V gene, CDR1 is LNHDA and CDR2 is SQIVND (reference sequence). This CDR3 contains 11 residues. Losses at the gene ends were 11 bases for V and 10 bases for J; bases not matched to a gene: 8. In DNA, the CDR3 is TGTGCCGTCGGAGGGAGGGCAGAGCAGTTCTTC. Amino acids: CAVGGRAEQFF.

The chain carries TRBV6-1 and TRBJ2-2, with D maybe TRBD2 (6 bases). Trimming removed 6 bases at V and 4 bases at J, with 18 bases between. The germline CDR1 and CDR2 sequences are MNHNS and SASEGT. The CDR3 is 16 residues long. CDR3 amino acids: CASSSRGALVTGELFF. The CDR3 DNA sequence: TGTGCCAGCAGCTCACGCGGGGCCCTAGTCACCGGGGAGCTGTTTTTT.

This clonotype was observed a handful of times. The chain combines TRBV20-1 with TRBJ2-1, with D possibly TRBD2 on 5 matching bases. Germline CDR1 and CDR2: DFQATT and SNEGSKA (reference sequence). The CDR3 has 13 residues. Trimming pared 3 bases from V and 2 bases from J, leaving 8 bases between. The CDR3 sequence: CSASIATYNEQFF. The CDR3 bases are TGCAGTGCTAGTATAGCGACCTACAATGAGCAGTTCTTC.

The chain uses TRBV7-6 and TRBJ2-5; D remains ambiguous. Trimming pared 5 bases from V and 5 bases from J, leaving 15 bases between. From germline, CDR1 is SGHVS and CDR2 FNYEAQ. The CDR3 extends over 14 amino acids. CDR3 loop: CASSPLESQETQYF. The DNA of the CDR3 is TGTGCCAGCAGCCCGCTAGAGTCCCAGGAGACCCAGTACTTC.